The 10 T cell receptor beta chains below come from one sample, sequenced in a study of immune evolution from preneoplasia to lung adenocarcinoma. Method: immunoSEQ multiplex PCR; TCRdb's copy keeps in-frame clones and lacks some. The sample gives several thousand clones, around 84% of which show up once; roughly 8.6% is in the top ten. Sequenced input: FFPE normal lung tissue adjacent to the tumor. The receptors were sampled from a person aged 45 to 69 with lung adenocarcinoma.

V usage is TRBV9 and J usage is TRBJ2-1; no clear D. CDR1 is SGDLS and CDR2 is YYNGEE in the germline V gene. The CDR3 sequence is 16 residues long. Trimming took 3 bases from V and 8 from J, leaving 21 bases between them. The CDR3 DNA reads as TGTGCCAGCAGCGGAGCCACCACACGCGTGAACCATGAGCAGTTCTTC. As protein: CASSGATTRVNHEQFF.

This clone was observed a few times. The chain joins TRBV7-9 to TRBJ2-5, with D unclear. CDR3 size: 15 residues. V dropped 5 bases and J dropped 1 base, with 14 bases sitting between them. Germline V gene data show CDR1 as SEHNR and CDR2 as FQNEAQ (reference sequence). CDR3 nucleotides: TGTGCCAGCAGCGAGACACCAGCCAGCCAAGAGACCCAGTACTTC. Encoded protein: CASSETPASQETQYF. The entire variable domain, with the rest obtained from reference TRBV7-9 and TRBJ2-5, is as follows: DTGVSQNPRHKITKRGQNVTFRCDPISEHNRLYWYRQTLGQGPEFLTYFQNEAQLEKSRLLSDRFSAERPKGSFSTLEIQRTEQGDSAMYLCASSETPASQETQYFGPGTRLLVL.

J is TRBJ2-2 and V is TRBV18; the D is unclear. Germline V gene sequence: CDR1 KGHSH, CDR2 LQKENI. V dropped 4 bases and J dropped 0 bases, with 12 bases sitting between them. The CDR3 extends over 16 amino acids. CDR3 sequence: CASSQTGNPNTGELFF. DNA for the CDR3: TGTGCCAGCTCACAAACGGGTAACCCGAACACCGGGGAGCTGTTTTTT.

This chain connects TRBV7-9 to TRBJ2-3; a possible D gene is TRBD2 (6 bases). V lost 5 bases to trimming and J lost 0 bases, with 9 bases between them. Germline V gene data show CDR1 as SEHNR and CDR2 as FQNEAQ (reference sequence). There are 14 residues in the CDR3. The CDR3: CASSQSGSTDTQYF. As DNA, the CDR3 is TGTGCCAGCAGCCAGAGCGGGAGCACAGATACGCAGTATTTT.

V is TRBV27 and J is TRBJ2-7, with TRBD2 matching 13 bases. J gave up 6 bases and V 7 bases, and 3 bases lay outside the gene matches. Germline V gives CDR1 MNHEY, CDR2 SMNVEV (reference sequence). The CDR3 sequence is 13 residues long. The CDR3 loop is CASTTSGRSEQYF. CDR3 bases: TGTGCCAGCACGACTAGCGGGAGGTCCGAGCAGTACTTC.

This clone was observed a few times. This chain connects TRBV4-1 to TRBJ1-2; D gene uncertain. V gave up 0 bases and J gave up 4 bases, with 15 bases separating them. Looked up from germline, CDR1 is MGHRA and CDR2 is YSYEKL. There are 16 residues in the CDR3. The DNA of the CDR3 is TGCGCCAGCAGCCAAGACTTGGGCACGGCTCTCTATGGCTACACCTTC. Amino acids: CASSQDLGTALYGYTF.

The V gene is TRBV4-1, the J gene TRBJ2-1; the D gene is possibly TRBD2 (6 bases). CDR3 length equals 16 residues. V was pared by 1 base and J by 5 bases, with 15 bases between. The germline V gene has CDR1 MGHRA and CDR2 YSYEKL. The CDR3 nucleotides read TGCGCCAGCAGCCAAGGGCAGGGTGGCGGGAACAATGAGCAGTTCTTC. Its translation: CASSQGQGGGNNEQFF.

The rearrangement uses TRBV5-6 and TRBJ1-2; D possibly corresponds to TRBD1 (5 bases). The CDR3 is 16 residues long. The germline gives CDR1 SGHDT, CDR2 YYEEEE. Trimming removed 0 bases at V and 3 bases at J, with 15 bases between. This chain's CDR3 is CASSLGQRHLYYGYTF. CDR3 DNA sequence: TGTGCCAGCAGCTTGGGACAGCGCCACCTCTACTATGGCTACACCTTC.

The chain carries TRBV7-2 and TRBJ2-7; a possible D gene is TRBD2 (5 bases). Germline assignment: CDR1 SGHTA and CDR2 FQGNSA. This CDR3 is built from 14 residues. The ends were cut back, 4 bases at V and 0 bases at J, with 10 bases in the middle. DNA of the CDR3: TGTGCCAGCAGCTCTAGCTCCGCCTCCTACGAGCAGTACTTC. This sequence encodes CASSSSSASYEQYF. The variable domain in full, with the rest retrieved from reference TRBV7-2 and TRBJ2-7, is GAGVSQSPSNKVTEKGKDVELRCDPISGHTALYWYRQSLGQGLEFLIYFQGNSAPDKSGLPSDRFSAERTGGSVSTLTIQRTQQEDSAVYLCASSSSSASYEQYFGPGTRLTVT.

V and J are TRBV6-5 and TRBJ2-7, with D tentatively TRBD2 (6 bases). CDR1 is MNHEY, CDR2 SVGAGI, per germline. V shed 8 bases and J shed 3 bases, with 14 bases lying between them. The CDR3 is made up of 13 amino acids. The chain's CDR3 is CASGRSLNYEQYF. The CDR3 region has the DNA TGTGCCAGCGGGAGGTCCTTAAACTACGAGCAGTACTTC.